This record covers a single T cell receptor (beta chain). What antigen it recognizes has not been identified. No quality values exist for individual bases; no much larger clone is one base distant. The donors were included in the validation cohort of over a hundred subjects, a group kept apart from the roughly 670-subject first cohort. Receptors were amplified or captured by the immunoSEQ multiplex PCR assay. As for the authors' bioinformatics: To diagnose cytomegalovirus status from the catalog of TCR beta chain sequences, a statistical classification framework was built. In its TCRdb copy, this immuneACCESS table keeps in-frame sequences only and misses some clones. Where compared with another copy, unresolved V genes explain less than half of these, and the others have no known cause. The DNA was the basis for D and trimming; V, J and clone size are from that table. In all, the sample holds over 70,000 clones, and about 95% of those were seen once. The ten largest clones represent roughly 0.6% of the sample.

This specimen belongs to a study of cytomegalovirus exposure and HLA in healthy donors listed by TCRdb under 2017. About the study as a whole: The 670 or so repertoires of the first cohort and the approximately 110 validation repertoires were produced on the same platform, according to a later analysis. The aim of the study was to test whether cataloging public T cell receptors could identify signatures of past pathogen exposure. A separate validation cohort of 100 to 150 different subjects was used in addition to the 666-subject first cohort. To predict cytomegalovirus infection status, the study combined high-throughput TCR immunosequencing, statistical association of individual TCRs with disease status, and machine learning.

Overall results and qualifications from the work: The study listed 150 to 200 TCR beta chains as associated with cytomegalovirus. In vitro tests confirmed that three of the cytomegalovirus-associated TCR beta chains recognize cytomegalovirus antigens. It was suggested by the authors that the approach could potentially be generalized to other disease states and immunological phenotypes. Subsequent analysis determined that TCRs grouped into clusters in the first cohort also showed a tendency toward co-occurrence across the roughly 110 validation repertoires, and approximately 93% of cluster scores exceeded 0. Most TCR sequences were seen in very few donors, while some public TCRs were found in many individuals. The classifier was reported to diagnose cytomegalovirus status with high specificity and sensitivity in both the original and validation cohorts. The validation cohort had no HLA typing available for a later analysis, so co-occurrence within that cohort was assessed over all 110 or so repertoires.

The clonotype comes from a woman under 30 in good health and CMV-seronegative. The sequencing input was PBMCs.

The DNA is TGTGCCAGCAGCCCCTGGACTAGTACTAGCGGGGAGCTGTTTTTT. This yields the protein CASSPWTSTSGELFF. This receptor chain uses TRBV9 and TRBJ2-2, with TRBD2 matching 7 junction bases. Based on the germline V gene, the CDR1 and CDR2 sequences are SGDLS and YYNGEE. The CDR3 numbers 15 residues from cysteine through phenylalanine. The kept DNA is CDR3 alone, 45 bases in frame from the first base. Trimming removed 4 bases from V and 7 bases from J; the gene matches leave 10 bases unexplained.